This T cell receptor (beta chain) was identified during a study of lymphopenia after photon versus proton radiotherapy. The junction had 6 bases not matched to a gene; V was cut back by 6 bases and J by 3 bases. The CDR3 is 15 amino acids. CDR1 MGHRA and CDR2 YSYEKL come from the germline V gene. Repertoires were generated with immunoSEQ multiplex PCR, while TCRdb's copy carries only in-frame clones and drops some. The sample includes roughly 16,000 clones, 65% to 90% of them seen just once. Study-wide results and limits: Proton therapy kept repertoires fairly stable, unlike photons, which gained effector/memory cells. Survival link was tested only in deceased patients; proton benefit remains a possibility. Larger post-nadir TCR diversity loss correlated inversely with survival in deceased patients. Oligoclonal CD8+ Temra expansion after nadir drove photon patients' diversity drop.

This clone occurred a few times. The antigen is undetermined. This TCR was recovered from a man aged 70-80 years with pancreatic cancer. This specimen was peripheral blood, taken from a patient treated with proton-based radiotherapy. The gene calls are TRBV4-1 and TRBJ2-4; 9 bases are shared with TRBD1. The DNA of the CDR3 is TGCGCCAGCAGACCGACAGGGGGGGACAAAAACATTCAGTACTTC. It translates to CASRPTGGDKNIQYF.